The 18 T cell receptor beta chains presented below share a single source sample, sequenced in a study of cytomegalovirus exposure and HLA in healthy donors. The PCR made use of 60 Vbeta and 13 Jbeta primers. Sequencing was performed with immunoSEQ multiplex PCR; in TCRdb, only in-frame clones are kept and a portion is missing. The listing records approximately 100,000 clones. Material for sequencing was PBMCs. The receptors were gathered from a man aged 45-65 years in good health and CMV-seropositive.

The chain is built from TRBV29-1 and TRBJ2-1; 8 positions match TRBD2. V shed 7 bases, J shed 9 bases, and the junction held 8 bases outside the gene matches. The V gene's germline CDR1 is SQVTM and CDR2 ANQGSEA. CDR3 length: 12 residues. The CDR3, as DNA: TGCAGCGGTGGACTAGCTAGTGGTGAGCAGTTCTTC. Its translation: CSGGLASGEQFF.

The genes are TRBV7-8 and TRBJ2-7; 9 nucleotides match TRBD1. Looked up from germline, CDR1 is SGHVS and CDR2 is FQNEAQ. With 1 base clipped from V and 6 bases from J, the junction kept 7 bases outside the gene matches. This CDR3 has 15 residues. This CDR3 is CASSLEWDRAGEQYV. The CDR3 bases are TGTGCCAGCAGCTTAGAATGGGACAGGGCGGGCGAGCAGTACGTC.

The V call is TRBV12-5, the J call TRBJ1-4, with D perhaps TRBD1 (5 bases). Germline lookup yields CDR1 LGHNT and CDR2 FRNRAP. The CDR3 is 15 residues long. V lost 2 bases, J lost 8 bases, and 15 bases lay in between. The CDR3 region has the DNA TGTGCTAGTGGTTTGACTGGGGGGACGCCCGAAAAACTGTTTTTT. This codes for CASGLTGGTPEKLFF.

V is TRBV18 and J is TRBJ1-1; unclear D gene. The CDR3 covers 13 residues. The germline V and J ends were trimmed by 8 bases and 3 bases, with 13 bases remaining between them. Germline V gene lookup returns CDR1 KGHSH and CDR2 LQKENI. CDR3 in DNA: TGTGCCAGCGGCGCGAGGGCAGACACTGAAGCTTTCTTT. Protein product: CASGARADTEAFF.

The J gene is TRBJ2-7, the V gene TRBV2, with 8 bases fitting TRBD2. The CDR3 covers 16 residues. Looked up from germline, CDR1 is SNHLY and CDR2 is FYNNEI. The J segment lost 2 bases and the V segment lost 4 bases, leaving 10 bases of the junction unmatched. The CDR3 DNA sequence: TGTGCCAGCAGTGTGAGCCAACTAGCGGACACCTACGAGCAGTACTTC. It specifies CASSVSQLADTYEQYF.

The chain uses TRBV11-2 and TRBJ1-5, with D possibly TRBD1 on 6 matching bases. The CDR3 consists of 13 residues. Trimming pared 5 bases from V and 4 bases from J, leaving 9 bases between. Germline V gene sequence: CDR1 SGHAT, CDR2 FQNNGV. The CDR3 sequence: CASSPDRNQPQHF. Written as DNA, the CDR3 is TGTGCCAGCAGCCCGGACAGAAATCAGCCCCAGCATTTT. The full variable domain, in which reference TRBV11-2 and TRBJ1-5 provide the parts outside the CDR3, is EAGVAQSPRYKIIEKRQSVAFWCNPISGHATLYWYQQILGQGPKLLIQFQNNGVVDDSQLPKDRFSAERLKGVDSTLKIQPAKLEDSAVYLCASSPDRNQPQHFGDGTRLSIL.

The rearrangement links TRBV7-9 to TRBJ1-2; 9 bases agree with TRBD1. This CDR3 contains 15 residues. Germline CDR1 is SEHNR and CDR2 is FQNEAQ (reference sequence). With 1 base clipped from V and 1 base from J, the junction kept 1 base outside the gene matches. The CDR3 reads CASSLVGQGNYGYTF. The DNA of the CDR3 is TGTGCCAGCAGCTTAGTGGGACAGGGTAACTATGGCTACACCTTC.

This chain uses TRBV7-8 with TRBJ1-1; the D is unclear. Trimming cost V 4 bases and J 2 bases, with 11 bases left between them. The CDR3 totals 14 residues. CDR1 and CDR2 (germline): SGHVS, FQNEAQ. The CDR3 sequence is CASSYPGSNTEAFF. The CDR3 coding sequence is TGTGCCAGCAGCTATCCGGGTTCAAACACTGAAGCTTTCTTT.

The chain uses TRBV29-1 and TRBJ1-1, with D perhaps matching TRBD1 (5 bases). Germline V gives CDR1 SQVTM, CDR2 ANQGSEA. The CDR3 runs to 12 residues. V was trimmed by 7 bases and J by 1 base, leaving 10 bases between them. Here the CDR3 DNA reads TGCAGCGCCAACGGGGGGAACACTGAAGCTTTCTTT. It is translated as CSANGGNTEAFF.

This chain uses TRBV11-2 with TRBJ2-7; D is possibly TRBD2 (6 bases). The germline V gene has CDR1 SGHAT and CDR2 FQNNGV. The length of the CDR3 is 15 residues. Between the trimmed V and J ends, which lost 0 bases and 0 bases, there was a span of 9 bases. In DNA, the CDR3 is TGTGCCAGCAGCTTAGATCGGGAGAGCTCCTACGAGCAGTACTTC. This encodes CASSLDRESSYEQYF.

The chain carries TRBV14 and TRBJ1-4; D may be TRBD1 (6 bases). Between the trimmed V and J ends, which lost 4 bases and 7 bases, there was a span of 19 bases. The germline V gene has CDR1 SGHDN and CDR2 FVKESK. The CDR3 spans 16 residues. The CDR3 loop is CASSLPGRGGREKLFF. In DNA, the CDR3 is TGTGCCAGCAGCCTCCCCGGCAGGGGCGGTCGTGAAAAACTGTTTTTT.

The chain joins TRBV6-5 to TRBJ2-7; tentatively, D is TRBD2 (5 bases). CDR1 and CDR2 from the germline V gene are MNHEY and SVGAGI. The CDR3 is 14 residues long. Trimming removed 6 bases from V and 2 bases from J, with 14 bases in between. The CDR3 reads CASSETWRAYEQYV. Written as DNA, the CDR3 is TGTGCCAGCAGCGAGACGTGGCGGGCCTACGAGCAGTACGTC.

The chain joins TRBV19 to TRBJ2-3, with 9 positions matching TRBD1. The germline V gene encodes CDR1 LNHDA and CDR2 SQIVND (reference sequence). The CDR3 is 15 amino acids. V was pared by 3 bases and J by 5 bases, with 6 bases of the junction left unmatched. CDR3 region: CASSIGQGFKDTQYF. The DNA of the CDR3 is TGTGCCAGTAGTATCGGACAGGGGTTCAAAGATACGCAGTATTTT.

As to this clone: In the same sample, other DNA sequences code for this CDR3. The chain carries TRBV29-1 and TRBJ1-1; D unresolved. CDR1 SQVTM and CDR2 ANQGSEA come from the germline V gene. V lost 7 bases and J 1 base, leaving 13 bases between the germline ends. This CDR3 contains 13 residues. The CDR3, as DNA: TGCAGCGCTATAGCCCCCGGGAACACTGAAGCTTTCTTT. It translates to CSAIAPGNTEAFF.

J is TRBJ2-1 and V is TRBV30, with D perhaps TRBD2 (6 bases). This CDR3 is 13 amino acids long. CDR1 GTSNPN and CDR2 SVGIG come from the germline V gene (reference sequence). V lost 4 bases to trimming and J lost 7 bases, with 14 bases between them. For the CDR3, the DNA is TGTGCCTGGACGTGGACCGGGGGTAATGAGCAGTTCTTC. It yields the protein CAWTWTGGNEQFF.

CDR3 sequence: CASSQARARGGEQFF. The CDR3 DNA follows: TGTGCCAGCAGCCAAGCGAGAGCCAGAGGGGGTGAGCAGTTCTTC. The chain is built from TRBV4-2 and TRBJ2-1; perhaps TRBD1 as D (6 bases). The CDR3 has 15 residues. V dropped 1 base and J dropped 9 bases, with 16 bases sitting between them. Germline CDR1 reads LGHNA; CDR2 reads YNFKEQ.

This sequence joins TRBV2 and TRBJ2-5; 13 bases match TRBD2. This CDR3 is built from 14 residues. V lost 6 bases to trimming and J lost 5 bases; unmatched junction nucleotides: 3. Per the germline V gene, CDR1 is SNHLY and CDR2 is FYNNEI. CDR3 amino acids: CASSPGLAGETQYF. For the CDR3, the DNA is TGTGCCAGCAGCCCGGGACTAGCGGGGGAGACCCAGTACTTC.

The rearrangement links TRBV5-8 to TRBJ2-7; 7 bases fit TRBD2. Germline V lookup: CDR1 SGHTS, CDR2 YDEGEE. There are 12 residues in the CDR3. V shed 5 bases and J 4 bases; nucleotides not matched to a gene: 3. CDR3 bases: TGTGCCAGCAGTCGACTAGCTTACGAGCAGTACTTC. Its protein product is CASSRLAYEQYF. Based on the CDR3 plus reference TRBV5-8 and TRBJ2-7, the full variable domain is EAGVTQSPTHLIKTRGQQATLRCSPISGHTSVYWYQQALGLGLQFLLWYDEGEERNRGNFPPRFSGRQFPNYSSELNVNALELEDSALYLCASSRLAYEQYFGPGTRLTVT.